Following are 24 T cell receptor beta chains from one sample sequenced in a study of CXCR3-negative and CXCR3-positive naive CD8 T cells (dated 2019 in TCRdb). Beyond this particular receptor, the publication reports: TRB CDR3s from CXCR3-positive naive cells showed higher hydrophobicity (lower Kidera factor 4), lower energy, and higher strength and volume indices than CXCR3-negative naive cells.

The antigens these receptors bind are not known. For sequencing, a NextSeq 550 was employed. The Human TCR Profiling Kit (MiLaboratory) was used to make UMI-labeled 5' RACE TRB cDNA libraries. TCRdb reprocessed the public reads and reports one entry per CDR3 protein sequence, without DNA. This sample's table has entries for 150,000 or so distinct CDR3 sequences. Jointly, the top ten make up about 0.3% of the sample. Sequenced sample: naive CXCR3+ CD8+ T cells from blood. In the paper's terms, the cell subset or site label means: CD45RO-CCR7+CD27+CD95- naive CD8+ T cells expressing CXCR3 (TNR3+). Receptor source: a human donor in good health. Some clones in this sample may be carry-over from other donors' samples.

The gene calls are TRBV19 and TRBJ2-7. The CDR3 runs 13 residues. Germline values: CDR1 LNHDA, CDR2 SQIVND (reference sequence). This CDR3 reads CASSIEQSDEQYF.

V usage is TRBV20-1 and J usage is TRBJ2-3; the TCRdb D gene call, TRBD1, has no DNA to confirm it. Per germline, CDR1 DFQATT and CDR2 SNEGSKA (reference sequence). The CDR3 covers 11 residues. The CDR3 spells CSASTGGTQYF.

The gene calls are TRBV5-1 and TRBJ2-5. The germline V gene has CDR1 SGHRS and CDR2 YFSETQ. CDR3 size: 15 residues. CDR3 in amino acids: CASSLDQGHLGTQYF.

The CDR3 loop is CASSVSGRAGNEQFF. The chain carries TRBV12-3 or TRBV12-4 and TRBJ2-1; TCRdb proposes TRBD2, but this gene call is untestable without DNA. CDR3 length: 15 residues.

CDR3 in amino acids: CAISESGGQGAGDTQYF. The V call is TRBV10-3, the J call TRBJ2-3; TCRdb lists TRBD1, though no DNA is available to test this call. Germline lookup yields CDR1 ENHRY and CDR2 SYGVKD. This CDR3 is 17 amino acids long.

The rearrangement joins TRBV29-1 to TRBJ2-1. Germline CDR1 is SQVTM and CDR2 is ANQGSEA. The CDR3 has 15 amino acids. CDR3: CSVELGVGAYNEQFF.

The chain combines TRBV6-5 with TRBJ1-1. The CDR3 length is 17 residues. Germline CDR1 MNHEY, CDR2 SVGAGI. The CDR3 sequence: CASSSSLRHSANTEAFF.

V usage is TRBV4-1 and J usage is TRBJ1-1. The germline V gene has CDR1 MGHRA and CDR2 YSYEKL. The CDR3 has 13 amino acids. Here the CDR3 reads CASSADRNTEAFF.

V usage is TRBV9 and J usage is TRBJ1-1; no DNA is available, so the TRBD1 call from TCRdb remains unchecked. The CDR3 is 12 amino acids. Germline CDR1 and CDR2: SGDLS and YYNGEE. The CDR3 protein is CASSVPGTEAFF.

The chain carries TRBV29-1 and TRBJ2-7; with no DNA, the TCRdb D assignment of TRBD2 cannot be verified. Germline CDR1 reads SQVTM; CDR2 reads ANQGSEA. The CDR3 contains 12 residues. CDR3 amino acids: CSARAGDAEQYF.

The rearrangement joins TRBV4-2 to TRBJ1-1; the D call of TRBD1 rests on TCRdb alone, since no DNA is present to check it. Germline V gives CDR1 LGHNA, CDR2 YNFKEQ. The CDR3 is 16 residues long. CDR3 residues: CASSPVLQGVNTEAFF.

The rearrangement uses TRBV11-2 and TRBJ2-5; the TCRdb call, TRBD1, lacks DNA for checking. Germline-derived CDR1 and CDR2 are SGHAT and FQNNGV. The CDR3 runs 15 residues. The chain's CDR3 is CASSLIYRGQETQYF.

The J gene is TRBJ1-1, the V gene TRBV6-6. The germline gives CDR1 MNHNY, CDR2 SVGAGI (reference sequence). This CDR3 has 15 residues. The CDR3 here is CASSYSLELGTEAFF.

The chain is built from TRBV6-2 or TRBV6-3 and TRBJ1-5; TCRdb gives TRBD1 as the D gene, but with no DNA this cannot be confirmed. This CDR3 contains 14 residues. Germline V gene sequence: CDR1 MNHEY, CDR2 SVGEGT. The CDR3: CASSKGQINQPQHF.

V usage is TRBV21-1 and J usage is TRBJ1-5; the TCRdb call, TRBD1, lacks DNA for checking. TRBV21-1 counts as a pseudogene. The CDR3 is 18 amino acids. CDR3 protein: CASSHITGGGYSNQPQHF.

The CDR3 here is CASSPRSASVDNEQFF. The rearrangement uses TRBV7-9 and TRBJ2-1; checking the TCRdb D call of TRBD1 is not possible without DNA. The CDR3 is 16 residues long. The germline V gene has CDR1 SEHNR and CDR2 FQNEAQ (reference sequence).

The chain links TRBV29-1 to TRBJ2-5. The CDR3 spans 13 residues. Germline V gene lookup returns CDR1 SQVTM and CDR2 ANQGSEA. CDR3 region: CSVVGQLQETQYF.

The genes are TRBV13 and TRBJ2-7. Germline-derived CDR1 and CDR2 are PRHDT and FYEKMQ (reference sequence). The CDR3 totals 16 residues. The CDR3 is CASSLGLSGTTYEQYF. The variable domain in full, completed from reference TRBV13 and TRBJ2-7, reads AAGVIQSPRHLIKEKRETATLKCYPIPRHDTVYWYQQGPGQDPQFLISFYEKMQSDKGSIPDRFSAQQFSDYHSELNMSSLELGDSALYFCASSLGLSGTTYEQYFGPGTRLTVT.

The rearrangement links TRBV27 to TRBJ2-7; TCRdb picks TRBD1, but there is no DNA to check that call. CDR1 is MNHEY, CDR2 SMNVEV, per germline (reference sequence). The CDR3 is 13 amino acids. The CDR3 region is CASRGQGLHEQYF.

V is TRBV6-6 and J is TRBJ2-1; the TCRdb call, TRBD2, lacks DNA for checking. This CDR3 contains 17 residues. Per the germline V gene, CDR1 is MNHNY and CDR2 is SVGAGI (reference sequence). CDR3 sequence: CASSYSFLGRAGSEQFF.

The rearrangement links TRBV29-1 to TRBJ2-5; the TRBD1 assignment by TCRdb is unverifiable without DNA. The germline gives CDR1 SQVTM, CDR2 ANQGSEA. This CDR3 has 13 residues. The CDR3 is CSVDEGDGETQYF.

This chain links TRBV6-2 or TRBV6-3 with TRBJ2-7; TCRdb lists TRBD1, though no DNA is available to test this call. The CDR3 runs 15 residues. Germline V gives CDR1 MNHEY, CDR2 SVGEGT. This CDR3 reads CASSYLGQVNSEQYF.

CDR3 sequence: CASSSTVGYEQYF. The rearrangement uses TRBV27 and TRBJ2-7. The CDR3 is 13 amino acids. Germline V CDR1 and CDR2: MNHEY, SMNVEV (reference sequence).

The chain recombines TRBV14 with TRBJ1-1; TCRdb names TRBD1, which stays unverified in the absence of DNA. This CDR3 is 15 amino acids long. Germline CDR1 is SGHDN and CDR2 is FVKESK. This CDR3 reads CASSPSQGAGTEAFF.